The clone carrying this T cell receptor (beta chain) was observed at least ten times. Antigen unknown. The sample is drawn from a study of regulatory T cells in long-lasting Graves disease. Study outcomes and limitations: Persistent patients shared more public clonotypes (over 2,500) than new patients (about 1,000). Small numbers of samples may have cut accuracy.

In building TCR beta libraries, iRepertoire HTBI primers were used together with Arm-PCR of CDR3 regions. TCRdb independently ran MiXCR on the multiplex PCR reads; one entry per CDR3 protein. The table lists approximately 540,000 distinct CDR3 sequences, around 12% of them singletons. The CDR3 spans 13 residues. V shed 6 bases, J shed 4 bases, and the junction held 9 bases outside the gene matches. CDR1 and CDR2 from the germline V gene are DFQATT and SNEGSKA (reference sequence). Time point defined: newly diagnosed GD, antithyroid drugs for less than 3 months. From RNA extracted from PBMCs, the TCR library was made. This sample was shared with a second study, whose subject was T cells in Graves' hyperthyroidism and ophthalmopathy. Per that study: Together with thyroid ultrasound, orbital computed tomography, serum thyroxine and TRAb, clinical symptoms were used for diagnoses. A first-round RT-PCR of the TCR CDR3 used the HTBI primer set.

The chain has TRBV20-1 and TRBJ2-7; 7 nucleotides line up with TRBD1. The sequenced sample was peripheral blood mononuclear cells (PBMCs), obtained at new diagnosis, from a patient treated with antithyroid drugs. The TCR originated in a woman between 25 and 40 years old with Graves disease. The DNA for the CDR3 is TGCAGTGCGACCCCGGGACAGAGTTACGAGCAGTACTTC. Encoded protein: CSATPGQSYEQYF.